The 26 T cell receptor beta chains given below trace back to one sample, sequenced in a study of OX40 agonist ivuxolimab in advanced cancers. Profiling relied on immunoSEQ multiplex PCR, and the TCRdb table lists in-frame clones only, not all of them. The sample has some 59,000 clones, 75% to 90% seen once. This sample comprised CD4+ or CD8+ T cells sorted from blood, obtained in a trial of the OX40 agonist ivuxolimab. The receptors come from an adult with an advanced solid tumor such as melanoma, head and neck, liver or kidney cancer.

The chain recombines TRBV15 with TRBJ2-3; 8 bases map to TRBD2. The CDR3 contains 18 residues. Trimming removed 1 base from V and 0 bases from J; junction bases left unmatched: 9. Germline loops: CDR1 LNHNV, CDR2 YYDKDF (reference sequence). Here the CDR3 DNA reads TGTGCCACCAGCAGAGGCTTACTAGCGGACCCTAGCACAGATACGCAGTATTTT. Translating it yields CATSRGLLADPSTDTQYF.

The chain uses TRBV28 and TRBJ1-6; 8 nucleotides match TRBD1. Germline V CDR1 and CDR2: MDHEN, SYDVKM. The CDR3 is 16 amino acids. After removal of 7 bases from V and 4 bases from J, the junction contained 9 bases not matched to a gene. The CDR3 DNA sequence: TGTGCCAGCAATCCTGGGACAGGTGGTTATAATTCACCCCTCCACTTT. It yields the protein CASNPGTGGYNSPLHF. Full variable domain (outside the CDR3, taken from reference TRBV28 and TRBJ1-6): DVKVTQSSRYLVKRTGEKVFLECVQDMDHENMFWYRQDPGLGLRLIYFSYDVKMKEKGDIPEGYSVSREKKERFSLILESASTNQTSMYLCASNPGTGGYNSPLHFGNGTRLTVT.

The V call is TRBV7-8, the J call TRBJ2-5; D is undetermined. The germline CDR1 and CDR2 sequences are SGHVS and FQNEAQ. Trimming shortened V by 1 base and J by 2 bases, and 8 bases separated the two germline ends. The CDR3 is 14 residues long. The CDR3 protein is CASSLGFQQETQYF. CDR3 nucleotides: TGTGCCAGCAGCTTAGGGTTTCAGCAAGAGACCCAGTACTTC.

This rearrangement joins TRBV28 to TRBJ1-2; D ambiguous. The CDR3 spans 13 residues. The germline V gene encodes CDR1 MDHEN and CDR2 SYDVKM. The V end was cut by 3 bases, the J end by 7 bases, with 12 bases between. Here the CDR3 reads CASSFPLRPGYTF. For the CDR3, the DNA is TGTGCCAGCAGTTTCCCCCTTAGACCTGGCTACACCTTC.

The CDR3 protein is CSVSRGTGTYEQYF. The CDR3 DNA reads TGCAGCGTCTCCCGCGGGACAGGGACCTACGAGCAGTACTTC. The V gene is TRBV29-1, the J gene TRBJ2-7; 9 nucleotides match TRBD1. CDR1 is SQVTM and CDR2 is ANQGSEA in the germline V gene. The CDR3 contains 14 residues. The V segment lost 6 bases and the J segment 2 bases; nucleotides outside the gene matches: 8.

The V and J genes are TRBV11-2 and TRBJ2-7; no clear D gene. Germline CDR1 SGHAT, CDR2 FQNNGV. CDR3 size: 14 residues. Trimming took 8 bases from V and 0 from J, leaving 14 bases between them. The CDR3 reads CASARTEFSYEQYF. The CDR3 DNA reads as TGTGCCAGCGCCAGGACGGAGTTCTCCTACGAGCAGTACTTC.

This sequence joins TRBV30 and TRBJ1-5; a possible D gene is TRBD1 (5 bases). V lost 0 bases to trimming and J lost 4 bases, with 13 bases between them. CDR1 is GTSNPN and CDR2 is SVGIG in the germline V gene (reference sequence). The CDR3 is 15 residues long. The CDR3 DNA follows: TGTGCCTGGAGTGTAGGGGCAGGCCCAAATCAGCCCCAGCATTTT. It specifies CAWSVGAGPNQPQHF. Using reference TRBV30 and TRBJ1-5 for the parts outside the CDR3, the full variable domain is SQTIHQWPATLVQPVGSPLSLECTVEGTSNPNLYWYRQAAGRGLQLLFYSVGIGQISSEVPQNLSASRPQDRQFILSSKKLLLSDSGFYLCAWSVGAGPNQPQHFGDGTRLSIL.

The chain is built from TRBV19 and TRBJ2-1; D possibly corresponds to TRBD2 (6 bases). V dropped 7 bases and J dropped 4 bases, with 17 bases sitting between them. The CDR3 has 15 residues. Germline V gene sequence: CDR1 LNHDA, CDR2 SQIVND (reference sequence). The CDR3: CASTSPDRGYNEQFF. For the CDR3, the DNA is TGTGCCAGTACCTCCCCCGATCGGGGGTACAATGAGCAGTTCTTC.

The chain employs TRBV30 and TRBJ2-3; D not resolved. The CDR3 is made up of 12 amino acids. In germline, CDR1 is GTSNPN, CDR2 SVGIG (reference sequence). V dropped 2 bases and J dropped 1 base, with 4 bases sitting between them. The CDR3 DNA follows: TGTGCCTGGAGTCAGCGCACAGATACGCAGTATTTT. Its translation: CAWSQRTDTQYF. The entire variable domain, with the rest obtained from reference TRBV30 and TRBJ2-3, is as follows: SQTIHQWPATLVQPVGSPLSLECTVEGTSNPNLYWYRQAAGRGLQLLFYSVGIGQISSEVPQNLSASRPQDRQFILSSKKLLLSDSGFYLCAWSQRTDTQYFGPGTRLTVL.

Only one count was recorded for this clone. V usage is TRBV9 and J usage is TRBJ1-5, with D possibly TRBD1 on 5 matching bases. With 4 bases removed from V and 4 bases from J, the gap between germline ends came to 12 bases. Per the germline V gene, CDR1 is SGDLS and CDR2 is YYNGEE. The CDR3 covers 14 residues. CDR3 residues: CASSPGTENQPQHF. DNA of the CDR3: TGTGCCAGCAGCCCCGGGACGGAAAATCAGCCCCAGCATTTT. Together with reference TRBV9 and TRBJ1-5, the CDR3 gives the full variable domain: DSGVTQTPKHLITATGQRVTLRCSPRSGDLSVYWYQQSLDQGLQFLIQYYNGEERAKGNILERFSAQQFPDLHSELNLSSLELGDSALYFCASSPGTENQPQHFGDGTRLSIL.

The chain employs TRBV6-9 and TRBJ2-7; D remains unclear. The V and J ends lost 7 bases and 0 bases respectively, with 10 bases between them. CDR3 size: 13 residues. Germline CDR1 reads MNHGY; CDR2 reads SVAAGI. In nucleotides, the CDR3 is TGTGCCAGCACCAGAGCGAACTCCTACGAGCAGTACTTC. Translating it yields CASTRANSYEQYF.

The V and J genes are TRBV7-9 and TRBJ2-1; D not resolved. Germline V gene data show CDR1 as SEHNR and CDR2 as FQNEAQ (reference sequence). This CDR3 is 15 amino acids long. V was clipped by 5 bases and J by 8 bases, with 19 bases between them. The CDR3 here is CASSPRASARDEQFF. CDR3 bases: TGTGCCAGCAGCCCAAGGGCTTCTGCTAGGGATGAGCAGTTCTTC.

This clone was observed a handful of times. The genes are TRBV11-3 and TRBJ2-1; no clear D gene. This CDR3 has 14 residues. Germline values: CDR1 SGHNT, CDR2 YENEEA. Trimming cost V 6 bases and J 7 bases, with 16 bases left between them. The CDR3 DNA reads TGTGCCAGCAGTCCGTCCCTCTCGAGGAATGAGCAGTTCTTC. Its translation is CASSPSLSRNEQFF.

The chain uses TRBV19 and TRBJ1-5; 8 bases are a match to TRBD1. Germline assignment: CDR1 LNHDA and CDR2 SQIVND (reference sequence). CDR3 length equals 15 residues. With 4 bases clipped from V and 4 bases from J, the junction kept 6 bases outside the gene matches. This CDR3 is CASSKSRGPNQPQHF. DNA of the CDR3: TGTGCCAGTAGTAAAAGCAGGGGGCCGAATCAGCCCCAGCATTTT.

V and J are TRBV5-8 and TRBJ2-3; 7 bases line up with TRBD1. This CDR3 has 14 amino acids. Germline V gene data show CDR1 as SGHTS and CDR2 as YDEGEE. V dropped 4 bases and J dropped 5; count of bases not matched to a gene: 7. The CDR3 DNA sequence: TGTGCCAGCAGCGTCGGACAGGTAGTAGATACGCAGTATTTT. It encodes CASSVGQVVDTQYF.

The table lists this clone with a few counts. The chain carries TRBV11-2 and TRBJ2-3; 9 positions match TRBD1. CDR1 SGHAT and CDR2 FQNNGV come from the germline V gene. The CDR3 is 14 residues long. The V gene end was trimmed by 5 bases and the J gene end by 3 bases; junction bases not matched to a gene: 3. Here the CDR3 DNA reads TGTGCCAGCAGCCCCGGACAGGGGACAGATACGCAGTATTTT. Protein sequence: CASSPGQGTDTQYF.

This clone appeared once. The chain has TRBV28 and TRBJ1-5; D not certain. With 3 bases removed from V and 1 base from J, the gap between germline ends came to 10 bases. The CDR3 runs to 15 residues. The germline gives CDR1 MDHEN, CDR2 SYDVKM. The CDR3 spells CASSFGSGSNQPQHF. The CDR3 nucleotides read TGTGCCAGCAGTTTTGGGTCAGGCAGCAATCAGCCCCAGCATTTT. Drawing the rest from reference TRBV28 and TRBJ1-5, the complete variable domain is DVKVTQSSRYLVKRTGEKVFLECVQDMDHENMFWYRQDPGLGLRLIYFSYDVKMKEKGDIPEGYSVSREKKERFSLILESASTNQTSMYLCASSFGSGSNQPQHFGDGTRLSIL.

The J gene is TRBJ1-4, the V gene TRBV18, with unresolved D. This CDR3 has 13 amino acids. The germline CDR1 and CDR2 sequences are KGHSH and LQKENI. Trimming removed 6 bases from V and 7 bases from J, with 12 bases in between. CDR3 region: CASSDGPSEKLFF. The DNA of the CDR3 is TGTGCCAGCTCCGACGGACCGAGTGAAAAACTGTTTTTT.

The V and J genes are TRBV5-1 and TRBJ2-7, with D tentatively TRBD1 (6 bases). From germline, CDR1 is SGHRS and CDR2 YFSETQ. With 5 bases removed from V and 1 base from J, the gap between germline ends came to 16 bases. The CDR3 is made up of 15 amino acids. The CDR3 DNA follows: TGCGCCAGCAGTTTCAGGGCCCAGGGGTCCTACGAGCAGTACTTC. Protein: CASSFRAQGSYEQYF.

This chain's CDR3 is CASSSWTSGVSYNEQFF. The CDR3 bases are TGTGCCAGCAGCTCCTGGACTAGCGGAGTCTCCTACAATGAGCAGTTCTTC. This rearrangement joins TRBV11-2 to TRBJ2-1, with 10 positions matching TRBD2. The CDR3 contains 17 residues. Germline loops: CDR1 SGHAT, CDR2 FQNNGV. With 4 bases clipped from V and 0 bases from J, the junction kept 6 bases outside the gene matches.

This chain uses TRBV13 with TRBJ1-4, with TRBD1 matching 7 bases. The length of the CDR3 is 15 residues. CDR1 is PRHDT, CDR2 FYEKMQ, per germline (reference sequence). Trimming removed 2 bases from V and 7 bases from J; junction bases left unmatched: 7. The CDR3 coding sequence is TGTGCCAGCAGCTTAATGACAGGGACGAGTGAAAAACTGTTTTTT. Amino acids: CASSLMTGTSEKLFF.

This chain joins TRBV11-1 and TRBJ1-3, with D hard to call. V dropped 1 base and J dropped 0 bases, with 13 bases sitting between them. The CDR3 runs to 17 residues. Germline V lookup: CDR1 SGHAT, CDR2 FQDESV (reference sequence). CDR3 loop: CASSLDLATRSGNTIYF. The CDR3 coding sequence is TGTGCCAGCAGCTTAGATTTGGCCACGCGCTCTGGAAACACCATATATTTT.

The rearrangement links TRBV29-1 to TRBJ2-2, with TRBD1 identical over 9 bases. The CDR3 length is 13 residues. Germline CDR1 and CDR2: SQVTM and ANQGSEA. With 6 bases clipped from V and 4 bases from J, the junction kept 3 bases outside the gene matches. The DNA for the CDR3 is TGCAGCGTCAGGGGACAGGGCACCGGGGAGCTGTTTTTT. Encoded protein: CSVRGQGTGELFF.

This chain connects TRBV2 to TRBJ1-1; D may be TRBD1 (6 bases). This CDR3 region has 15 residues. Trimming took off 3 bases at V and 5 bases at J, with 16 bases between the two ends. Germline CDR1 SNHLY, CDR2 FYNNEI. CDR3 amino acids: CASSELGQGTTEAFF. The CDR3 DNA is TGTGCCAGCAGTGAGTTGGGACAAGGAACAACTGAAGCTTTCTTT.

This chain uses TRBV29-1 with TRBJ2-7, with D perhaps matching TRBD2 (6 bases). The length of the CDR3 is 13 residues. V was pared by 5 bases and J by 4 bases, with 15 bases between. Looked up from germline, CDR1 is SQVTM and CDR2 is ANQGSEA. CDR3 sequence reads: CSVSSAREYEQYF. For the CDR3, the DNA is TGCAGCGTTTCTAGCGCTCGGGAATACGAGCAGTACTTC.

The CDR3 loop is CASEDRGGQPQHF. The CDR3 DNA reads TGTGCCAGCGAAGACAGGGGAGGGCAGCCCCAGCATTTT. The chain couples TRBV19 to TRBJ1-5, with 8 bases that match TRBD1. The CDR3 consists of 13 residues. Germline assignment: CDR1 LNHDA and CDR2 SQIVND (reference sequence). V lost 9 bases and J lost 7; bases outside the gene matches: 8.